What follows are 27 T cell receptor beta chains derived from one specimen sequenced in a study of OX40 agonist ivuxolimab in advanced cancers. Some clones are missing from TCRdb's copy, which holds only in-frame ones; the method was immunoSEQ multiplex PCR. The sample yields 73,000 or so clones, 70% to 90% seen once. This material consisted of CD4+ or CD8+ T cells sorted from blood, taken in a trial of the OX40 agonist ivuxolimab. All receptors derive from an adult with an advanced solid tumor such as melanoma, head and neck, liver or kidney cancer.

This clone has just one count. The rearrangement uses TRBV7-3 and TRBJ2-7, with D possibly TRBD2 on 7 matching bases. Germline V CDR1 and CDR2: SGHTA, FQGTGA. The CDR3 covers 15 residues. Trimming left V 6 bases short and J 5 bases short, with 20 bases between. The CDR3 loop is CASRPPGGGWDEQYF. CDR3 bases: TGTGCCAGCAGACCCCCTGGGGGGGGCTGGGACGAGCAGTACTTC. The full variable domain, rest sourced from reference TRBV7-3 and TRBJ2-7, is GAGVSQTPSNKVTEKGKYVELRCDPISGHTALYWYRQSLGQGPEFLIYFQGTGAADDSGLPNDRFFAVRPEGSVSTLKIQRTERGDSAVYLCASRPPGGGWDEQYFGPGTRLTVT.

CDR3: CASSSVMNTEAFF. Here the CDR3 DNA reads TGTGCCAGCAGCTCGGTAATGAACACTGAAGCTTTCTTT. The rearrangement uses TRBV7-9 and TRBJ1-1; D uncertain. CDR1 SEHNR and CDR2 FQNEAQ come from the germline V gene (reference sequence). The CDR3 covers 13 residues. Trimming took 4 bases from V and 0 from J, leaving 6 bases between them.

The chain recombines TRBV6-1 with TRBJ1-1; no definite D call. V lost 10 bases to trimming and J lost 0 bases, with 12 bases between them. CDR3 length: 13 amino acids. Germline CDR1 reads MNHNS; CDR2 reads SASEGT. CDR3 amino acids: CATSTEVNTEAFF. As DNA, the CDR3 is TGTGCCACCTCGACGGAGGTGAACACTGAAGCTTTCTTT.

The V gene is TRBV30, the J gene TRBJ2-5, with D possibly being TRBD1 or TRBD2 (6 bases each). Germline loops: CDR1 GTSNPN, CDR2 SVGIG (reference sequence). The CDR3 totals 13 residues. The CDR3 sequence is CGWRSGAQETQYF. CDR3 in DNA: TGTGGTTGGAGGTCGGGGGCTCAAGAGACCCAGTACTTC.

The chain carries TRBV10-3 and TRBJ2-5; 8 positions agree with TRBD1. In germline, CDR1 is ENHRY, CDR2 SYGVKD. Trimming took 6 bases from V and 2 from J; bases not matched to a gene: 2. The CDR3 runs to 13 residues. The CDR3 is CAISDRGQETQYF. CDR3 nucleotide sequence: TGTGCCATCAGCGACAGGGGACAAGAGACCCAGTACTTC.

This chain connects TRBV11-2 to TRBJ1-4; D might be TRBD1 (5 bases). CDR3 length: 14 amino acids. Germline loops: CDR1 SGHAT, CDR2 FQNNGV. V was cut by 3 bases and J by 6 bases, with 11 bases left in between. CDR3 coding DNA: TGTGCCAGCAGCTTTTGGGGACTCGATGAAAAACTGTTTTTT. Protein product: CASSFWGLDEKLFF.

The chain employs TRBV7-2 and TRBJ2-7, with no clear D. Germline V gives CDR1 SGHTA, CDR2 FQGNSA. The ends were cut back, 0 bases at V and 7 bases at J, with 10 bases in the middle. This CDR3 has 13 residues. The DNA of the CDR3 is TGTGCCAGCAGCTTAGCCTTTTCCGGGGAGCAGTACTTC. Protein: CASSLAFSGEQYF. The full variable domain, with the rest looked up from reference TRBV7-2 and TRBJ2-7, is GAGVSQSPSNKVTEKGKDVELRCDPISGHTALYWYRQSLGQGLEFLIYFQGNSAPDKSGLPSDRFSAERTGGSVSTLTIQRTQQEDSAVYLCASSLAFSGEQYFGPGTRLTVT.

There are a few counts of this clone. This chain uses TRBV2 with TRBJ1-2; D is unclear. The CDR3 sequence is 13 residues long. The ends were cut back, 1 base at V and 7 bases at J, with 10 bases in the middle. The V gene's germline CDR1 is SNHLY and CDR2 FYNNEI. As DNA, the CDR3 is TGTGCCAGCAGTGAAGTTGGTTGGGGTGGCTACACCTTC. It codes for CASSEVGWGGYTF.

This chain connects TRBV5-1 to TRBJ1-2; D possibly corresponds to TRBD1 (6 bases). Germline CDR1 is SGHRS and CDR2 is YFSETQ. The CDR3 is 17 amino acids. Trimming cost V 4 bases and J 2 bases, with 21 bases left between them. CDR3 sequence reads: CASSQNPTGSGNYGYTF. The CDR3, as DNA: TGCGCCAGCAGCCAAAACCCCACAGGGAGCGGGAACTATGGCTACACCTTC.

This chain connects TRBV5-5 to TRBJ1-5; TRBD1 aligns across 8 bases. Germline V gene sequence: CDR1 SGHKS, CDR2 YYEKEE (reference sequence). CDR3 length equals 15 residues. V was pared by 3 bases and J by 4 bases, with 6 bases of the junction left unmatched. DNA for the CDR3: TGTGCCAGCAGCTCAGGACAGGGTAGGAATCAGCCCCAGCATTTT. It is translated as CASSSGQGRNQPQHF.

The V call is TRBV7-8, the J call TRBJ2-7, with a tentative D call TRBD2 (7 bases). The CDR3 length is 15 residues. V lost 5 bases and J lost 6, with 20 bases in between. Germline lookup yields CDR1 SGHVS and CDR2 FQNEAQ. CDR3 sequence: CASSPRALRGAEQYF. For the CDR3, the DNA is TGTGCCAGCAGCCCCCGGGCCCTTCGGGGGGCCGAGCAGTACTTC.

This clone is a singleton in its sample. The chain has TRBV28 and TRBJ1-5; D not resolved. This CDR3 is 14 amino acids long. The germline CDR1 and CDR2 sequences are MDHEN and SYDVKM. Trimming cost V 2 bases and J 2 bases, with 7 bases left between them. The CDR3 DNA follows: TGTGCCAGCAGTTTAGAGGGAGGCAATCAGCCCCAGCATTTT. This encodes CASSLEGGNQPQHF.

V is TRBV5-1 and J is TRBJ2-5; D uncertain. The CDR3 totals 13 residues. The V and J ends lost 0 bases and 4 bases respectively, with 7 bases between them. Germline V gene sequence: CDR1 SGHRS, CDR2 YFSETQ. The CDR3 sequence is CASSLGTRETQYF. The CDR3 DNA reads as TGCGCCAGCAGCTTGGGGACGCGAGAGACCCAGTACTTC.

The chain recombines TRBV5-1 with TRBJ2-2; D is perhaps TRBD1 (6 bases). The ends were cut back, 3 bases at V and 3 bases at J, with 12 bases in the middle. The CDR3 is 15 amino acids. Germline lookup yields CDR1 SGHRS and CDR2 YFSETQ. The CDR3 is CASSSRGDDTGELFF. DNA for the CDR3: TGCGCCAGCAGCTCCAGGGGTGATGACACCGGGGAGCTGTTTTTT.

The V and J genes are TRBV5-1 and TRBJ2-1, with a tentative D call TRBD2 (5 bases). V shed 5 bases and J shed 5 bases, with 8 bases lying between them. The CDR3 is 12 residues long. CDR1 and CDR2 (germline): SGHRS, YFSETQ. CDR3 loop: CASSLEDNEQFF. In DNA form, the CDR3 reads TGCGCCAGCAGTCTGGAGGACAATGAGCAGTTCTTC.

The chain has TRBV13 and TRBJ2-5; TRBD1 agrees at 9 bases. From germline, CDR1 is PRHDT and CDR2 FYEKMQ (reference sequence). This CDR3 region has 16 residues. V lost 1 base to trimming and J lost 7 bases; unmatched junction nucleotides: 10. CDR3 nucleotide sequence: TGTGCCAGCAGCTTAGTCGGGACAGGGAGTGGAGGGACCCAGTACTTC. It translates to CASSLVGTGSGGTQYF.

The genes are TRBV30 and TRBJ2-1, with TRBD2 identical over 12 bases. The CDR3 is made up of 15 amino acids. Germline lookup yields CDR1 GTSNPN and CDR2 SVGIG (reference sequence). Losses at the gene ends were 4 bases for V and 4 bases for J; bases not matched to a gene: 5. The CDR3 is CAWKYLAGGYNEQFF. The DNA for the CDR3 is TGTGCCTGGAAGTATCTAGCGGGGGGGTACAATGAGCAGTTCTTC.

V and J are TRBV13 and TRBJ1-2; D call uncertain. Germline V CDR1 and CDR2: PRHDT, FYEKMQ (reference sequence). This CDR3 region has 15 residues. The V gene lost 4 bases and the J gene lost 2 bases, with 14 bases spanning the gap. Written as DNA, the CDR3 is TGTGCCAGCAGCTCCGGATCCCCCCCAAACTATGGCTACACCTTC. Its translation is CASSSGSPPNYGYTF.

This chain uses TRBV10-2 with TRBJ1-1; no clear D. The CDR3 is 13 amino acids. Between the trimmed V and J ends, which lost 6 bases and 0 bases, there was a span of 8 bases. The germline V gene encodes CDR1 WSHSY and CDR2 SAAADI. The CDR3 DNA is TGCGCCAGCAGCCAGCATATGAACACTGAAGCTTTCTTT. Translated, it gives CASSQHMNTEAFF.

The chain has TRBV11-1 and TRBJ2-3, with 7 bases aligning to TRBD1. The trim removed 4 bases at V and 5 bases at J, leaving 3 bases unmatched. The V gene's germline CDR1 is SGHAT and CDR2 FQDESV (reference sequence). CDR3 length: 13 amino acids. DNA of the CDR3: TGTGCCAGCAGCTGGTCAGGGGGAGATACGCAGTATTTT. As protein: CASSWSGGDTQYF.

The rearrangement joins TRBV5-1 to TRBJ1-6; D unresolved. Germline CDR1 SGHRS, CDR2 YFSETQ. Trimming shortened V by 0 bases and J by 7 bases, and 11 bases separated the two germline ends. CDR3 length equals 15 residues. CDR3 DNA sequence: TGCGCCAGCAGCTTGGCTCCTTCGGGGAATTCACCCCTCCACTTT. This gives the protein CASSLAPSGNSPLHF.

The chain joins TRBV29-1 to TRBJ2-2; D unclear. CDR1 is SQVTM and CDR2 is ANQGSEA in the germline V gene. This CDR3 comprises 13 residues. Deletions cut 3 bases from V and 6 bases from J, with 11 bases between. CDR3 protein: CSVEEFASGELFF. In DNA form, the CDR3 reads TGCAGCGTTGAGGAGTTCGCGTCCGGGGAGCTGTTTTTT.

The chain employs TRBV10-1 and TRBJ2-7, with 9 nucleotides matching TRBD1. The CDR3 spans 12 residues. V dropped 8 bases and J dropped 1; count of bases not matched to a gene: 0. Germline assignment: CDR1 WNHNN and CDR2 SYGVQD (reference sequence). The CDR3 reads CASGQGSYEQYF. For the CDR3, the DNA is TGCGCCAGCGGACAGGGGTCCTACGAGCAGTACTTC.

The chain has TRBV2 and TRBJ1-5; 7 bases align to TRBD1. J gave up 5 bases and V 7 bases, and 5 bases lay outside the gene matches. Germline V gene sequence: CDR1 SNHLY, CDR2 FYNNEI. The length of the CDR3 is 13 residues. In DNA, the CDR3 is TGTGCCAGCATTGACAGGGTGGATCAGCCCCAGCATTTT. It yields the protein CASIDRVDQPQHF.

This chain connects TRBV2 to TRBJ1-1; tentatively, D is TRBD1 (5 bases). V was clipped by 0 bases and J by 7 bases, with 9 bases between them. The CDR3 has 13 residues. Germline V lookup: CDR1 SNHLY, CDR2 FYNNEI. The CDR3 sequence: CASSEAGRGEAFF. The DNA of the CDR3 is TGTGCCAGCAGTGAAGCGGGGAGGGGTGAAGCTTTCTTT.

This sequence joins TRBV10-3 and TRBJ1-2; D may be TRBD1 (5 bases). The CDR3 length is 15 residues. The V gene lost 4 bases and the J gene lost 3 bases, with 15 bases spanning the gap. Per germline, CDR1 ENHRY and CDR2 SYGVKD. As DNA, the CDR3 is TGTGCCATCAGTGTTAGGGGCCCCTCTGACTATGGCTACACCTTC. Its protein product is CAISVRGPSDYGYTF.

V is TRBV19 and J is TRBJ2-3; 14 bases match TRBD2. CDR1 is LNHDA and CDR2 is SQIVND in the germline V gene (reference sequence). V was clipped by 7 bases and J by 0 bases; unmatched bases: 3. CDR3 length: 16 amino acids. CDR3 sequence reads: CASKRLAGGSTDTQYF. The CDR3 region has the DNA TGTGCCAGTAAACGACTAGCGGGGGGGAGCACAGATACGCAGTATTTT.